The 19 T cell receptor beta chains listed next were all sequenced from one sample in a study of blood T cell repertoires in COVID-19. TCRdb keeps only in-frame clones here, not all; method: immunoSEQ multiplex PCR. The table has about 95,000 clones, more than 75% seen once. Sequences were obtained from peripheral blood. Source of these receptors: a human donor in a cohort sampled during active COVID-19.

CDR3 sequence (DNA): TGTGCCTGGAGCGCCGACAGTTGGGTTGGGACCCAGTACTTC. Amino acid sequence: CAWSADSWVGTQYF. V gene TRBV30 combines with J gene TRBJ2-5; D perhaps matches TRBD1 (5 bases). Between the trimmed V and J ends, which lost 3 bases and 7 bases, there was a span of 18 bases. The CDR3 sequence is 14 residues long. Germline CDR1 GTSNPN, CDR2 SVGIG (reference sequence).

The chain recombines TRBV18 with TRBJ2-1; D gene uncertain. The CDR3 consists of 16 residues. The V and J ends lost 6 bases and 4 bases respectively, with 19 bases between them. Germline V CDR1 and CDR2: KGHSH, LQKENI. CDR3: CASSPWPNPIYNEQFF. The CDR3 bases are TGTGCCAGCTCGCCTTGGCCAAACCCCATTTACAATGAGCAGTTCTTC.

The chain links TRBV4-2 to TRBJ2-2, with D possibly TRBD2 on 6 matching bases. The V end lost 0 bases, the J end lost 2 bases, and 13 bases lay between the germline ends. The germline V gene has CDR1 LGHNA and CDR2 YNFKEQ. This CDR3 is built from 17 residues. The CDR3 sequence is CASSQDQSGLNTGELFF. In DNA, the CDR3 is TGTGCCAGCAGCCAAGATCAGAGCGGACTAAACACCGGGGAGCTGTTTTTT.

The chain joins TRBV5-1 to TRBJ1-6; D possibly corresponds to TRBD1 (6 bases). V lost 0 bases to trimming and J lost 5 bases, with 9 bases between them. CDR1 is SGHRS, CDR2 YFSETQ, per germline. This CDR3 contains 15 residues. The CDR3 nucleotides read TGCGCCAGCAGCTTGGGGGGGCAAAATAATTCACCCCTCCACTTT. Encoded protein: CASSLGGQNNSPLHF.

The V and J genes are TRBV6-6 and TRBJ2-7; D gene unclear. Trimming shortened V by 0 bases and J by 3 bases, and 6 bases separated the two germline ends. The CDR3 sequence is 13 residues long. Per the germline V gene, CDR1 is MNHNY and CDR2 is SVGAGI (reference sequence). CDR3 sequence (DNA): TGTGCCAGCAGTTACTCGAACTTCTACGAGCAGTACTTC. Residues: CASSYSNFYEQYF.

The rearrangement links TRBV7-9 to TRBJ1-4, with TRBD1 matching over 9 bases. The CDR3 sequence is 16 residues long. V lost 5 bases, J lost 2 bases, and 6 bases stayed unmatched. Germline loops: CDR1 SEHNR, CDR2 FQNEAQ (reference sequence). CDR3 region: CASSRDRVATNEKLFF. The CDR3 DNA is TGTGCCAGCAGCCGGGACAGGGTGGCCACTAATGAAAAACTGTTTTTT.

This clone was counted a single time. The rearrangement uses TRBV9 and TRBJ2-2, with a tentative D call TRBD2 (6 bases). Germline assignment: CDR1 SGDLS and CDR2 YYNGEE. The CDR3 loop spans 15 amino acids. Deletions cut 0 bases from V and 6 bases from J, with 12 bases between. Here the CDR3 reads CASSVEGWGAGELFF. The CDR3 nucleotides are TGTGCCAGCAGCGTAGAGGGTTGGGGGGCCGGGGAGCTGTTTTTT.

The genes are TRBV19 and TRBJ2-7; 9 bases line up with TRBD1. Germline CDR1 is LNHDA and CDR2 is SQIVND (reference sequence). The CDR3 is 17 residues long. After removal of 1 base from V and 2 bases from J, the junction contained 9 bases not matched to a gene. CDR3 region: CASSIGDSGTGPYEQYF. DNA for the CDR3: TGTGCCAGTAGTATAGGGGACTCCGGGACAGGGCCCTACGAGCAGTACTTC.

The rearrangement joins TRBV5-1 to TRBJ2-2, with 7 bases identical to TRBD2. The CDR3 totals 16 residues. Germline lookup yields CDR1 SGHRS and CDR2 YFSETQ. J gave up 0 bases and V 4 bases, and 6 bases lay outside the gene matches. The chain's CDR3 is CASSDRLAANTGELFF. As DNA, the CDR3 is TGCGCCAGCAGCGACCGACTAGCCGCGAACACCGGGGAGCTGTTTTTT.

This chain joins TRBV5-1 and TRBJ1-3; D call uncertain. The CDR3 sequence is 16 residues long. CDR1 and CDR2 (germline): SGHRS, YFSETQ. V shed 0 bases and J shed 0 bases, with 10 bases lying between them. The CDR3 region is CASSLGTASSGNTIYF. CDR3 DNA sequence: TGCGCCAGCAGCTTGGGGACTGCTAGCTCTGGAAACACCATATATTTT.

Turning to this clone: An end of the junction differs from the germline gene, which may be a read error. The rearrangement links TRBV18 to TRBJ1-2; 8 bases are shared with TRBD1. The CDR3 is 14 residues long. CDR1 and CDR2 from the germline V gene are KGHSH and LQKENI. CDR3 in amino acids: CASSPQGDPRGYTF. The CDR3 region has the DNA TGTGCCAGCTCCCCACAGGGGGATCCGCGTGGCTACACCTTC.

This chain connects TRBV30 to TRBJ1-1; 7 nucleotides align to TRBD1. Germline-derived CDR1 and CDR2 are GTSNPN and SVGIG (reference sequence). V shed 0 bases and J 1 base; nucleotides not matched to a gene: 2. The CDR3 sequence is 14 residues long. CDR3 region: CAWSVQGPNTEAFF. Here the CDR3 DNA reads TGTGCCTGGAGTGTACAGGGGCCGAACACTGAAGCTTTCTTT.

The chain links TRBV3-1 (or the pseudogene TRBV3-2) to TRBJ2-2, with 15 bases matching TRBD2. The V gene end was trimmed by 4 bases and the J gene end by 7 bases; junction bases not matched to a gene: 7. The CDR3 is 17 amino acids. Germline V lookup: CDR1 LGHDT, CDR2 YNNKEL (reference sequence). The CDR3 region is CASSPRTSGGAGGELFF. Here the CDR3 DNA reads TGTGCCAGCAGCCCCAGGACTAGCGGGGGGGCCGGCGGGGAGCTGTTTTTT.

The V and J genes are TRBV7-9 and TRBJ2-1; 12 positions agree with TRBD2. Trimming at V came to 5 bases and at J to 5 bases, leaving 4 bases not matched to a gene. This CDR3 is built from 15 residues. Germline V gene sequence: CDR1 SEHNR, CDR2 FQNEAQ (reference sequence). The CDR3 DNA sequence: TGTGCCAGCAGCCAAAGGACTAGCGGGGACAATGAGCAGTTCTTC. This gives the protein CASSQRTSGDNEQFF.

This chain uses TRBV19 with TRBJ1-2, with 12 bases aligning to TRBD1. Germline V gene data show CDR1 as LNHDA and CDR2 as SQIVND (reference sequence). This CDR3 spans 15 amino acids. V trimming: 3 bases; J trimming: 2 bases; junction bases outside the gene matches: 1. This CDR3 is CASSMGTGGNYGYTF. For the CDR3, the DNA is TGTGCCAGTAGTATGGGGACAGGGGGCAACTATGGCTACACCTTC.

The rearrangement links TRBV4-1 to TRBJ2-5, with D perhaps matching TRBD1 (6 bases). This CDR3 has 13 amino acids. Looked up from germline, CDR1 is MGHRA and CDR2 is YSYEKL. V lost 4 bases and J lost 5, with 11 bases in between. The CDR3: CASSLIRGETQYF. The CDR3, as DNA: TGCGCCAGCAGCCTTATAAGGGGGGAGACCCAGTACTTC.

This clone was observed a handful of times. The rearrangement uses TRBV6-5 and TRBJ2-5; 8 bases map to TRBD1. Germline CDR1 MNHEY, CDR2 SVGAGI. The CDR3 consists of 12 residues. The trim removed 6 bases at V and 5 bases at J, leaving 2 bases unmatched. The DNA of the CDR3 is TGTGCCAGCAGAACAGGGGGGGAGACCCAGTACTTC. This codes for CASRTGGETQYF.

The chain is built from TRBV28 and TRBJ1-2; TRBD1 matches at 9 bases. V dropped 5 bases and J dropped 12; count of bases not matched to a gene: 7. Germline-derived CDR1 and CDR2 are MDHEN and SYDVKM. This CDR3 is built from 12 residues. The CDR3 bases are TGTGCCAGCAGTCCGTTGGACAGGGGCCACACCTTC. Translation: CASSPLDRGHTF.

The chain recombines TRBV6-2 or TRBV6-3 with TRBJ2-7, with 7 bases aligning to TRBD2. Per germline, CDR1 MNHEY and CDR2 SVGEGT. CDR3 length equals 12 residues. The junction had 4 bases not matched to a gene; V was cut back by 5 bases and J by 6 bases. The CDR3 reads CASSHPGGEQYF. In nucleotides, the CDR3 is TGTGCCAGCAGTCATCCGGGAGGCGAGCAGTACTTC.